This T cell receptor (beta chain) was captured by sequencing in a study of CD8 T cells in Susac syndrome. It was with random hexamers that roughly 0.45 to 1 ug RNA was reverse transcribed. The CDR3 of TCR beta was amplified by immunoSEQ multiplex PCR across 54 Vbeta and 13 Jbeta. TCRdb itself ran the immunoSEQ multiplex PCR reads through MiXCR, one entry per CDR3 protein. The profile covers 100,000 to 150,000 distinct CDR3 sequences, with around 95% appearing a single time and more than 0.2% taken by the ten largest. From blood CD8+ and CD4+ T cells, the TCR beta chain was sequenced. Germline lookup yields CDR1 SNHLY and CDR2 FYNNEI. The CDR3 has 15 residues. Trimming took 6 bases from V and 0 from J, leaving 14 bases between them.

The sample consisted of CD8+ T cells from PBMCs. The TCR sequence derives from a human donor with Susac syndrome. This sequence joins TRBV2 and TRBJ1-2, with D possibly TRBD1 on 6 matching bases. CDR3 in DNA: TGTGCCAGCAGGGACGGGGGCAGAACTAACTATGGCTACACCTTC. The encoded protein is CASRDGGRTNYGYTF.